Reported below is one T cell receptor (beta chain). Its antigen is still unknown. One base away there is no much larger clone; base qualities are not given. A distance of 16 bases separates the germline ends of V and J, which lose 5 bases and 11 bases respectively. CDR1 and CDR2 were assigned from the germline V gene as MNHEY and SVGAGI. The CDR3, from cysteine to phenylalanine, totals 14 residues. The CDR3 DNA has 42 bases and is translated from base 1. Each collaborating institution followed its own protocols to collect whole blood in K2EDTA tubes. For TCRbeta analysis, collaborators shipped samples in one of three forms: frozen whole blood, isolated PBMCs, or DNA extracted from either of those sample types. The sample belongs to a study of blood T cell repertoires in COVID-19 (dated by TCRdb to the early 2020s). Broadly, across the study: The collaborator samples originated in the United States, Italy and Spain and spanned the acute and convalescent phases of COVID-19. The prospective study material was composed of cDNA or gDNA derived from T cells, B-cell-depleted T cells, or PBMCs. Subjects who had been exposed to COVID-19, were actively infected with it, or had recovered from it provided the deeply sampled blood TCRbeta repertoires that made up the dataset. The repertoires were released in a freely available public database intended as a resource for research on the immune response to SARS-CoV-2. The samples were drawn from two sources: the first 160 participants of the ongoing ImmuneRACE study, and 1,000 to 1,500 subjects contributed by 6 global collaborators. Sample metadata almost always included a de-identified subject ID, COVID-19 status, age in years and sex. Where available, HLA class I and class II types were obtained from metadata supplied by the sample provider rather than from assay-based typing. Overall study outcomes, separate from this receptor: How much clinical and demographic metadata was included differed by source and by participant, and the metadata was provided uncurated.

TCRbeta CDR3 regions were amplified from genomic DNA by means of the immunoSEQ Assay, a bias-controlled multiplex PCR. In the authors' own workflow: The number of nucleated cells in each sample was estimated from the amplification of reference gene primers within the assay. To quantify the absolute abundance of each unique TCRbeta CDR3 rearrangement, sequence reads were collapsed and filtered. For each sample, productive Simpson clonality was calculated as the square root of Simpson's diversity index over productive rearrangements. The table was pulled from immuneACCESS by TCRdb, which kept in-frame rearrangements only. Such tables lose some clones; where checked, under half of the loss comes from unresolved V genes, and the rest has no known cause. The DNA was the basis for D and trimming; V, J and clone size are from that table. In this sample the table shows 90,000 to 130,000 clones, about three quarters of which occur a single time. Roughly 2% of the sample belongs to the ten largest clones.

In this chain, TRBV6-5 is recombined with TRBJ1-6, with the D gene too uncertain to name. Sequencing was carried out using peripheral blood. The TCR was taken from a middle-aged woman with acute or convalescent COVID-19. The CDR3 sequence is CASSQDSLYAPLHF. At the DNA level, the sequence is TGTGCCAGCAGTCAGGATTCTTTATATGCACCCCTCCACTTT.